This record concerns one T cell receptor (beta chain) sequence. Its antigen target is currently unknown. Base quality data are lacking; no much larger clone is found one base away. This entry comes from a study of OX40 agonist ivuxolimab in advanced cancers. A note on the overall study: Ivuxolimab was an agonistic, fully human IgG2 monoclonal antibody directed against OX40 (CD134), a costimulatory receptor. Partial responses occurred in three dose-escalation patients, of whom one had hepatocellular carcinoma and two had cutaneous melanoma. The dose-escalation cohort was 82.7% male with a mean age of approximately 60 years, ranging from roughly 23 to 90. The paper reports the monotherapy dose-escalation portion (N = 52 patients) of the phase I ivuxolimab trial. Peripheral TCRbeta sequencing was intended to test whether TCR sequence diversity was altered and clonal T-cell expansion was caused by ivuxolimab. Of the approximately 54 patients in dose escalation, about 20 had hepatocellular carcinoma, around 15 had melanoma, 9 had renal cell carcinoma and 9 had head and neck cancer. Intravenous ivuxolimab was administered to patients every 2 weeks at six dose levels: 0.01, 0.1, 0.3, 1.5, 3 and 10 mg/kg. Prior anti-PD-1, anti-PD-L1 or anti-CTLA-4 therapy was permitted, and approximately 42% of dose-escalation patients had received checkpoint inhibitors.

For sequencing of the TCRbeta CDR3 region, genomic DNA was extracted from the sorted cells. The immunoSEQ Assay was used to sequence the TCRbeta CDR3 regions. In its TCRdb copy, this immuneACCESS table keeps in-frame sequences only and misses some clones. Where compared with another copy, unresolved V genes explain less than half of these, and the others have no known cause. For this sample the table gives about 61,000 clones, of which approximately 90% were detected only once. The ten largest make up approximately 2% of the sample. The paper's findings and limits, for the study overall: After ivuxolimab, CD8+ T cells had more expanded clones than CD4+ T cells on average. Partial responders in the 0.1-3.0 mg/kg groups had among the lowest normalized peripheral clonal expansion, especially among CD8+ T cells. Low levels of normalized T-cell clonal expansion were also shown by some nonresponding patients. At doses of 0.1 to 3.0 mg/kg, clonal expansion of both CD4+ and CD8+ blood T cells was observed from baseline to week 6. The antigen specificity of the clonally expanded peripheral T cells was not determined.

V is pruned by 4 bases and J by 4 bases, leaving 9 bases of the junction without a gene match. Taken from the germline V gene (reference sequence), the CDR1 and CDR2 loops are MNHEY and SMNVEV. The cysteine opens and the phenylalanine closes a CDR3 of 15 amino acids. CDR3 DNA only is kept here, 45 bases in frame from base 1. Patients with autoimmune disease history or receiving systemic immunosuppression were excluded from the trial. Peripheral blood for TCR sequencing was collected from all dose cohorts at baseline, on cycle 4 day 1, and on cycle 7 day 1. Samples came from an open-label, multicenter, first-in-human phase I dose-escalation trial of ivuxolimab. Adults with locally advanced or metastatic head and neck squamous cell, hepatocellular, melanoma or renal cell carcinoma were enrolled in the trial. Before TCR sequencing, CD4+ T cells and CD8+ T cells from peripheral blood were sorted into separate populations.

This specimen was CD4+ or CD8+ T cells sorted from blood, taken in a trial of the OX40 agonist ivuxolimab. The TCR was taken from an adult with an advanced solid tumor such as melanoma, head and neck, liver or kidney cancer. The rearranged chain carries TRBV27 and TRBJ1-2; TRBD1 lines up with 7 middle nucleotides. The nucleotides read TGTGCCAGCAGTTCACCCGGAGACAGGGTCTATGGCTACACCTTC. It codes for CASSSPGDRVYGYTF.